This T cell receptor (beta chain) came from a study of Tregs in tolerant kidney transplant recipients. Points from the study as a whole: For some patients, primers changed over time, blocking nucleotide-level comparison. Findings come from small patient numbers and require larger validation. Biological reproducibility was not directly addressed in this study.

Related graft donors supplied nonmyeloablative bone marrow transplants, and mixed chimerism was transient. The V end lost 2 bases, the J end lost 4 bases, and 12 bases lay between the germline ends. The CDR3 is 15 amino acids. CDR1 and CDR2 (germline): SEHNR, FQNEAQ (reference sequence). Worth noting for this clone: Its specificity is not known. The CDR3 is cut off 3 residues early in the read; its end comes from the germline J gene.

Some clones are missing from TCRdb's copy, which holds only in-frame ones; the method was immunoSEQ multiplex PCR. Its listing shows around 13,000 clones. Sequencing used CD8+ T cells from blood (PBMCs), obtained 6 months after the transplant. The V and J genes are TRBV7-9 and TRBJ2-1, with D perhaps TRBD1 (5 bases). The receptor was derived from a human patient who received a combined kidney and bone marrow transplant. Some T cells may be graft donor cells. The chain's CDR3 is CASSLTRYRYNEQFF. The CDR3 DNA, read in part, is TGTGCCAGCAGCTTAACAAGGTACAGGTACAATGAG.